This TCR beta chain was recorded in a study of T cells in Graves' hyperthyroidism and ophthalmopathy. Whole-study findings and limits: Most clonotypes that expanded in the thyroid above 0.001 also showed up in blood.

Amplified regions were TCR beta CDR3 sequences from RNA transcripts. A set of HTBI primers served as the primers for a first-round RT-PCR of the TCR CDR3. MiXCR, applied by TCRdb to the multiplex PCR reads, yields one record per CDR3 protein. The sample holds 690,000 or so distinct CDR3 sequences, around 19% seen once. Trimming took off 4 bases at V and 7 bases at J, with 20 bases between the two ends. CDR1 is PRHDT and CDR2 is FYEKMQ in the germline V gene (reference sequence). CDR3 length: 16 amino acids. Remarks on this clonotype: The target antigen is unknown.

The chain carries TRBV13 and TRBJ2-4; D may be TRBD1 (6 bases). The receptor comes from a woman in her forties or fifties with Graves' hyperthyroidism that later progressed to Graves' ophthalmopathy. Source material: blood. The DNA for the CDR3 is TGTGCCAGCAGCTCCAGTTTTGGGTTAGACAGGAACATTCAGTACTTC. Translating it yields CASSSSFGLDRNIQYF.